This TCR beta chain comes out of a study of T cell repertoires in cytomegalovirus infection. Overall study: Indications of both CMV infection and matching HLA type were provided by public TCR beta signatures. Study-wide results and caveats: HLA-C-restricted CMV clonotypes gave the most frequent clonotype in two of eight donors. Carriers of CMV plus the relevant HLA were identified by cumulative public TCR beta family frequency.

This clonotype was picked up many times. No antigen is known for it. V was trimmed by 0 bases and J by 4 bases, leaving 1 base between them. The CDR3 spans 12 residues. Germline-derived CDR1 and CDR2 are SEHNR and FQNEAQ (reference sequence). A single record per CDR3 protein comes from TCRdb applying MiXCR to the reads. The sample has more than 500,000 distinct CDR3 sequences; approximately 16% are singletons. The V and J genes are TRBV7-9 and TRBJ1-5; D is unresolved. The sequenced material came from CD8+ T cells from PBMCs. The clonotype originates from a human donor in good health (CMV status not recorded). Some clones in this sample may be carry-over from other donors' samples. CDR3 DNA sequence: TGTGCCAGCAGCTTAGCGAATCAGCCCCAGCATTTT. As protein: CASSLANQPQHF.